Following are 9 T cell receptor beta chains from one sample sequenced in a study of human T cells and chemical hapten exposure (dated by TCRdb to 2020 to 2023). The time point label, as the study defines it: healthy volunteer bleed at 2 weeks. Total RNA was extracted from unfractionated whole blood that had been collected in Tempus Blood RNA tubes. Libraries were built with RACE. Data came from a NextSeq 500. TCRdb reworked the public reads: Q25 trimming with fastp, MiXCR clone assembly, productive beta chains retained. One record per CDR3 amino acid sequence lists the most common genes and DNA. Across this sample there are about 45,000 distinct CDR3 sequences, with approximately 4.5% seen only once. Under 2% of the sample lies in the top ten. Sequenced sample: whole blood. These receptors all come from a female donor in good health. Some clones in this sample may be carry-over from other donors' samples.

The chain carries TRBV7-2 and TRBJ2-3, with TRBD2 matching 7 bases. V lost 7 bases to trimming and J lost 3 bases; unmatched junction nucleotides: 13. CDR3 length: 16 residues. The V gene's germline CDR1 is SGHTA and CDR2 FQGNSA. CDR3 residues: CASNLWGGGRTDTQYF. Written as DNA, the CDR3 is TGTGCCAGCAACCTTTGGGGGGGGGGTAGGACAGATACGCAGTATTTT.

With respect to this clonotype: This may be a read error: a much more frequent sequence differs by one nucleotide. Because it lacks the conserved phenylalanine or tryptophan at the end, this CDR3 is likely a read error. V and J are TRBV12-3 or TRBV12-4 and TRBJ2-5; 9 bases are a match to TRBD2. CDR3 length equals 14 residues. After removal of 1 base from V and 5 bases from J, the junction contained 2 bases not matched to a gene. CDR3 protein: CASSLGGGAETQYL. CDR3 in DNA: TGTGCCAGCAGTTTAGGCGGGGGGGCCGAGACCCAGTACCTC.

This clonotype was seen ten or more times. The gene calls are TRBV12-3 or TRBV12-4 and TRBJ2-3; 9 nucleotides line up with TRBD2. This CDR3 region has 18 residues. J gave up 0 bases and V 3 bases, and 10 bases lay outside the gene matches. The CDR3 spells CASSLERGVTSSTDTQYF. DNA of the CDR3: TGTGCCAGCAGTTTGGAGCGGGGGGTCACCAGTAGCACAGATACGCAGTATTTT.

This clonotype appeared many times. V gene TRBV20-1 combines with J gene TRBJ2-1; a possible D gene is TRBD2 (5 bases). CDR3 length: 13 amino acids. Germline loops: CDR1 DFQATT, CDR2 SNEGSKA (reference sequence). Trimming shortened V by 7 bases and J by 3 bases, and 13 bases separated the two germline ends. Here the CDR3 reads CSVASLVYNEQFF. The CDR3 DNA reads TGCAGTGTAGCGAGCTTAGTCTACAATGAGCAGTTCTTC.

This clonotype came up a few times. The rearrangement links TRBV20-1 to TRBJ2-5; the D gene is possibly TRBD2 (6 bases). CDR1 DFQATT and CDR2 SNEGSKA come from the germline V gene (reference sequence). V was cut by 6 bases and J by 7 bases, with 21 bases left in between. CDR3 length: 14 amino acids. The CDR3 is CSASPGRGLGTQYF. The CDR3 region has the DNA TGCAGTGCCTCCCCCGGGCGGGGACTCGGGACCCAGTACTTC.

This clonotype was found many times. The V gene is TRBV7-2, the J gene TRBJ1-6, with TRBD1 identical over 10 bases. V gave up 4 bases and J gave up 11 bases; unmatched junction bases: 14. This CDR3 spans 17 amino acids. The germline gives CDR1 SGHTA, CDR2 FQGNSA. The CDR3 reads CASSSTRGGTGAAPLHF. CDR3 coding DNA: TGTGCCAGCAGCTCCACCAGGGGAGGGACAGGGGCAGCACCCCTCCACTTT.

This clonotype was seen repeatedly, ten times or more. The chain couples TRBV29-1 to TRBJ2-5; 8 nucleotides match TRBD2. The trim removed 5 bases at V and 1 base at J, leaving 6 bases unmatched. Germline assignment: CDR1 SQVTM and CDR2 ANQGSEA. This CDR3 is built from 14 residues. The CDR3 here is CSVWLAGRQETQYF. The CDR3 nucleotides are TGCAGCGTTTGGTTAGCGGGACGCCAAGAGACCCAGTACTTC.

This clonotype was counted ten times or more. The CDR3 nucleotides are TGTGCCAGCAGGCAATTTATACTTGGAGGGACAGGGGTTAACGAGCAGTACTTC. Its translation: CASRQFILGGTGVNEQYF. The V and J genes are TRBV12-3 or TRBV12-4 and TRBJ2-7; 10 bases agree with TRBD1. Unmatched junction bases numbered 19, after V lost 6 bases and J lost 5 bases. The CDR3 has 18 amino acids.

Worth noting for this clonotype: Lacking the conserved final phenylalanine or tryptophan, this CDR3 likely reflects a read error. The J gene is TRBJ2-1, the V gene TRBV3-1; 10 positions agree with TRBD2. Germline CDR1 and CDR2: LGHDT and YNNKEL (reference sequence). CDR3 length: 17 amino acids. The J segment lost 5 bases and the V segment lost 2 bases, leaving 9 bases of the junction unmatched. As DNA, the CDR3 is TGTGCCAGCAGCCAATTAACTAGCGGGGAGCCAAACAATGAGCAGTTCCTC. The encoded protein is CASSQLTSGEPNNEQFL.